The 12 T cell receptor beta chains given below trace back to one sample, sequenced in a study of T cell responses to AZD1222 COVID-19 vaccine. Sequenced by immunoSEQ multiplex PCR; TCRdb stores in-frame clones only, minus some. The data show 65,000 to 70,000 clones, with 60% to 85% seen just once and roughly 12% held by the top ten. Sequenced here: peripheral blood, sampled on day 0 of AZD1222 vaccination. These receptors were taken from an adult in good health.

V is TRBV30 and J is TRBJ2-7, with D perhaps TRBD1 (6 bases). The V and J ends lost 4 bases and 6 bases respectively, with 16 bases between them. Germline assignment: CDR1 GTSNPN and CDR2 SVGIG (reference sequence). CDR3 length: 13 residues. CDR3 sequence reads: CAWTTYRQVEQYF. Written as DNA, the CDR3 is TGTGCCTGGACCACGTACCGACAGGTCGAGCAGTACTTC.

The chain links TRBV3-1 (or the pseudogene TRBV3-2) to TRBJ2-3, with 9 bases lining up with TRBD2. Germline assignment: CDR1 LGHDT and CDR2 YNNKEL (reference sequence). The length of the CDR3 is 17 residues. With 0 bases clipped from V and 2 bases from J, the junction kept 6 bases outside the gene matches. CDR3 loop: CASSQDPLAGNTDTQYF. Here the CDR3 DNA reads TGTGCCAGCAGCCAAGATCCTCTAGCGGGGAACACAGATACGCAGTATTTT.

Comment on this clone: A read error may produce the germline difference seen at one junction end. This CDR3 reads CASSEPRTGEGLVF. CDR3 nucleotide sequence: TGTGCCAGCAGTGAGCCCCGGACAGGGGAGGGTTTGGTCTTC. The rearrangement uses TRBV6-4 and TRBJ2-1, with 9 bases that match TRBD1. Looked up from germline, CDR1 is MRHNA and CDR2 is SNTAGT. The CDR3 runs 14 residues.

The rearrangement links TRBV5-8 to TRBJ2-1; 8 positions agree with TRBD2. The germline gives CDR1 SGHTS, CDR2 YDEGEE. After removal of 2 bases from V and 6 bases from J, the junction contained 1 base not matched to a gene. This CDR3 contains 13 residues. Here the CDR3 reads CASSLAGVNEQFF. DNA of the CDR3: TGTGCCAGCAGCTTAGCGGGGGTCAATGAGCAGTTCTTC.

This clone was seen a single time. In nucleotides, the CDR3 is TGTGCCAGCAGCTTCCAAACTACTAGCGGGGGGTACAATGAGCAGTTCTTC. Translation: CASSFQTTSGGYNEQFF. This chain connects TRBV11-3 to TRBJ2-1; 12 bases agree with TRBD2. The CDR3 has 17 residues. The junction had 7 bases not matched to a gene; V was cut back by 3 bases and J by 4 bases. From germline, CDR1 is SGHNT and CDR2 YENEEA.

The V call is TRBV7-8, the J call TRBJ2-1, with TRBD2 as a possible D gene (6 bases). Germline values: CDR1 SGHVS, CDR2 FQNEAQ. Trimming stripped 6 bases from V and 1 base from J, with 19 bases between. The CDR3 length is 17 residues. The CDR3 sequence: CASRAGGTSLSYNEQFF. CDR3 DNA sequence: TGTGCCAGCAGAGCCGGGGGTACTTCACTATCCTACAATGAGCAGTTCTTC.

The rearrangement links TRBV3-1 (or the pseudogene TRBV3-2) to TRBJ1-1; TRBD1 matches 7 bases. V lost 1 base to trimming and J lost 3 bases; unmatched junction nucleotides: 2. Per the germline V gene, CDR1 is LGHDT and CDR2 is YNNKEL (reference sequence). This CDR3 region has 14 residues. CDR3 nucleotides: TGTGCCAGCAGCCAAGGGACAGGTTACACTGAAGCTTTCTTT. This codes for CASSQGTGYTEAFF.

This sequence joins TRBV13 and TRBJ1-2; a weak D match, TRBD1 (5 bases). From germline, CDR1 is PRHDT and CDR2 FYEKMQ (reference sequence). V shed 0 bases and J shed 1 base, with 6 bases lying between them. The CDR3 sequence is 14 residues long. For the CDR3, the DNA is TGTGCCAGCAGCTTAGGAGGGGATAACTATGGCTACACCTTC. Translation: CASSLGGDNYGYTF.

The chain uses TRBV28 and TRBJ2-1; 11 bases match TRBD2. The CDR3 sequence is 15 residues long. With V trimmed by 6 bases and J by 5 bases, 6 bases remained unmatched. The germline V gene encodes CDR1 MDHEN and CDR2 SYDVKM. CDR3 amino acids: CASSLIAGGNNEQFF. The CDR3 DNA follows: TGTGCCAGCAGCCTTATAGCGGGGGGGAACAATGAGCAGTTCTTC.

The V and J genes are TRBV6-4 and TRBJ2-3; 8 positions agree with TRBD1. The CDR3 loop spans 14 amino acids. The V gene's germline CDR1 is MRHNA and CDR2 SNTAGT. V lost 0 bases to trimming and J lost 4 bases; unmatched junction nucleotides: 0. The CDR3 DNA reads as TGTGCCAGCAGTGACTCACAGGGGGCAGATACGCAGTATTTT. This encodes CASSDSQGADTQYF.

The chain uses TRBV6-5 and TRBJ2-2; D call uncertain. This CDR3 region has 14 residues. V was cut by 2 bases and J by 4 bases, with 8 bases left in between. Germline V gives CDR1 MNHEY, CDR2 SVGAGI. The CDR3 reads CASSYPGRTGELFF. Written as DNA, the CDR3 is TGTGCCAGCAGTTACCCCGGACGCACCGGGGAGCTGTTTTTT.

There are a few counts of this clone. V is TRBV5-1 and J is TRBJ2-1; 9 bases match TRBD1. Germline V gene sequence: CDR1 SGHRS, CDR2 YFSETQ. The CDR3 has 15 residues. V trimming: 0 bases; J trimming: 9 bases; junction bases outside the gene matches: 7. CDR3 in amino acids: CASSLGGQGFSEQFF. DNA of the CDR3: TGCGCCAGCAGCTTGGGGGGACAGGGTTTTAGTGAGCAGTTCTTC.